This TCR beta chain is from a study of T cells expressing NK-cell markers. The overall study: Eight donors were sequenced, seven testing HCMV-seropositive and one testing seronegative.

TCRdb reanalyzed the 5' RACE reads and collapses them to one entry per CDR3 protein, without DNA. The sample table includes 300,000 to 500,000 distinct CDR3 sequences. Sequenced: blood T cells: a sorted CD56 or NKG2C T cell subset, CD4+ or CD8+ T cells, or bulk PBMC T cells (not recorded which). The source of this sequence is a woman aged 50 to 60 in good health.

CDR3: CASSYSNRVDSPLHF. V and J are TRBV6-5 and TRBJ1-6; TCRdb reports TRBD1, a call that lacks DNA to check it against. Germline V CDR1 and CDR2: MNHEY, SVGAGI. The CDR3 loop spans 15 amino acids.